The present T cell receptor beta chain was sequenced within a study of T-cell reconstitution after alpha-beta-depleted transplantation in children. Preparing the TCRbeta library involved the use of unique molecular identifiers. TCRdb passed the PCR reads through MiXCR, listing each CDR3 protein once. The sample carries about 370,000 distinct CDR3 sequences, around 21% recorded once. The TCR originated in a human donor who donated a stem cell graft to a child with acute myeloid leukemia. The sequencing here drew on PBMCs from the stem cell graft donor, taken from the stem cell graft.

CDR3 sequence (DNA): TGTGCCAGCAGTTGGACTAGCGGAGGCACAGATACGCAGTATTTT. This encodes CASSWTSGGTDTQYF. The genes are TRBV6-5 and TRBJ2-3, with TRBD2 matching 10 bases. The CDR3 spans 15 residues. Germline assignment: CDR1 MNHEY and CDR2 SVGAGI. The junction had 2 bases not matched to a gene; V was cut back by 4 bases and J by 1 base.